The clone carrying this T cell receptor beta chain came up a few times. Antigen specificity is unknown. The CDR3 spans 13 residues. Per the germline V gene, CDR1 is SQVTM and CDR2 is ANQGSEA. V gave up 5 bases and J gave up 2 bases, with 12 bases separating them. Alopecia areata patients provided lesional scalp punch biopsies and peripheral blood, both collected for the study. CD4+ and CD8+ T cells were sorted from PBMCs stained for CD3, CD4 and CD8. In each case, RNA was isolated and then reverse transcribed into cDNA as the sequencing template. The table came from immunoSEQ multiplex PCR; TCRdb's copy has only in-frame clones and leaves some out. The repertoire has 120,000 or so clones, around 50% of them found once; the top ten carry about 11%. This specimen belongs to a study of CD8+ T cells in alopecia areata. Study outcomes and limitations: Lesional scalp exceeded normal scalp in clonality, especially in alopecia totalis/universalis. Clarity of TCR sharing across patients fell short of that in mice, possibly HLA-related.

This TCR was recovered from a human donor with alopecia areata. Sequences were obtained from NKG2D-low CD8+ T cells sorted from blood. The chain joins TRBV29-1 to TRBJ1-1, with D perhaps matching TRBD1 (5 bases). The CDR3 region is CSVFDSLNTEAFF. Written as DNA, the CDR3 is TGCAGCGTTTTTGACAGTCTTAACACTGAAGCTTTCTTT.